The 23 T cell receptor beta chains presented below share a single source sample, sequenced in a study of breast tumors, draining lymph nodes, adjacent tissues. TCRdb re-analysed the multiplex PCR reads in MiXCR, keeping a single row per CDR3 protein. The table has approximately 210,000 distinct CDR3 sequences, 34% seen once. Axillary draining lymph nodes of breast cancer patients supplied the node samples. Sequenced: axillary lymph node tissue. The receptors come from a female donor with breast cancer. Some clones in this sample may be carry-over from other donors' samples.

A few counts support this clonotype. The chain recombines TRBV4-1 with TRBJ2-3; weak D call: TRBD2 (5 bases). V gave up 7 bases and J gave up 3 bases, with 14 bases separating them. This CDR3 comprises 14 residues. Germline V lookup: CDR1 MGHRA, CDR2 YSYEKL. CDR3 coding DNA: TGCGCCAGCAACCCGATGGGCGGGACAGATACGCAGTATTTT. It specifies CASNPMGGTDTQYF.

Worth noting for this clonotype: This may be a read error: a much more frequent sequence differs by one nucleotide. The gene calls are TRBV6-5 and TRBJ2-1; maybe TRBD1 (6 bases). Germline values: CDR1 MNHEY, CDR2 SVGAGI. The length of the CDR3 is 11 residues. The ends were cut back, 7 bases at V and 10 bases at J, with 11 bases in the middle. The CDR3 DNA reads as TGTGCCAGCAAAAGGGGGTACGAGCAGTTCTTC. It codes for CASKRGYEQFF.

The DNA for the CDR3 is TGTGCCAGCAGGCTGGCCGGGGGTTCGGATGGCTACACCTTC. It yields the protein CASRLAGGSDGYTF. J is TRBJ1-2 and V is TRBV5-6, with a weak D call TRBD1 (5 bases). Looked up from germline, CDR1 is SGHDT and CDR2 is YYEEEE. CDR3 length equals 14 residues. Between the trimmed V and J ends, which lost 5 bases and 6 bases, there was a span of 17 bases.

On this clonotype: This may arise from a read error, as a much more abundant clone is one base away. The chain carries TRBV6-1 and TRBJ1-5; D gene uncertain. Germline V lookup: CDR1 MNHNS, CDR2 SASEGT. The V gene lost 5 bases and the J gene lost 9 bases, with 20 bases spanning the gap. The CDR3 has 15 residues. The CDR3 spells CASSQGLTVTGPQHF. In DNA form, the CDR3 reads TGTGCCAGCAGTCAAGGGCTCACAGTCACTGGGCCCCAGCATTTT.

This clonotype has a count of ten or more. The genes are TRBV18 and TRBJ2-7; D might be TRBD1 (6 bases). CDR1 and CDR2 (germline): KGHSH, LQKENI. Trimming took off 4 bases at V and 6 bases at J, with 19 bases between the two ends. This CDR3 comprises 15 residues. The CDR3 bases are TGTGCCAGCTCACTCACCGTAGGAGTAGGGGGCGAGCAGTACTTC. Its translation: CASSLTVGVGGEQYF.

This clonotype was seen ten or more times. This chain joins TRBV19 and TRBJ2-3, with 7 bases lining up with TRBD2. This CDR3 region has 16 residues. V was clipped by 3 bases and J by 2 bases; unmatched bases: 8. CDR1 LNHDA and CDR2 SQIVND come from the germline V gene (reference sequence). In DNA form, the CDR3 reads TGTGCCAGTAGTATCTGGGCTAGCGGCGCCACAGATACGCAGTATTTT. Protein product: CASSIWASGATDTQYF.

V is TRBV5-1 and J is TRBJ2-1; D is ambiguous. This CDR3 spans 14 amino acids. Germline V gene data show CDR1 as SGHRS and CDR2 as YFSETQ. The ends were cut back, 4 bases at V and 12 bases at J, with 20 bases in the middle. CDR3 region: CASSLGVGADTQFF. CDR3 in DNA: TGCGCCAGCAGCCTCGGCGTCGGTGCAGATACGCAGTTCTTC.

The chain carries TRBV5-4 and TRBJ2-5, with 7 bases matching TRBD2. The CDR3 sequence is 14 residues long. CDR1 and CDR2 from the germline V gene are SGHNT and YYREEE (reference sequence). Trimming cost V 0 bases and J 5 bases; bases outside gene matches: 4. DNA for the CDR3: TGTGCCAGCAGCTTGGGGACTAGGAAGGAGACCCAGTACTTC. Translation gives CASSLGTRKETQYF. Filled out from reference TRBV5-4 and TRBJ2-5, the complete variable domain reads ETGVTQSPTHLIKTRGQQVTLRCSSQSGHNTVSWYQQALGQGPQFIFQYYREEENGRGNFPPRFSGLQFPNYSSELNVNALELDDSALYLCASSLGTRKETQYFGPGTRLLVL.

The table lists this clonotype with many counts. This could be a read error, since a much larger clone is one nucleotide away. V gene TRBV20-1 combines with J gene TRBJ1-2; D not resolved. Per the germline V gene, CDR1 is DFQATT and CDR2 is SNEGSKA (reference sequence). The CDR3 spans 13 residues. The CDR3 nucleotides are TGCAGTGCTAGAGATAGTACTAACTATGCCTACACCTTC. Translation gives CSARDSTNYAYTF.

The chain has TRBV7-3 and TRBJ2-7; D is unresolved. Between the trimmed V and J ends, which lost 11 bases and 6 bases, there was a span of 17 bases. Looked up from germline, CDR1 is SGHTA and CDR2 is FQGTGA. This CDR3 is 12 amino acids long. The CDR3: CAQQLNSREQYF. The CDR3 nucleotides are TGTGCCCAGCAGCTTAACTCCCGCGAGCAGTACTTC.

This clonotype was seen many times. The rearrangement uses TRBV10-3 and TRBJ2-1; TRBD2 matches 7 bases. Germline lookup yields CDR1 ENHRY and CDR2 SYGVKD. The CDR3 is made up of 14 amino acids. V gave up 7 bases and J gave up 4 bases; unmatched junction bases: 7. CDR3 loop: CAIKGLAEYNEQFF. CDR3 nucleotides: TGTGCCATCAAGGGTCTAGCGGAATACAATGAGCAGTTCTTC.

CDR3 amino acids: CASSKTGDRANNQPQHF. The CDR3 DNA is TGTGCCAGCAGCAAAACAGGGGACAGGGCGAACAATCAGCCCCAGCATTTT. The chain couples TRBV5-4 to TRBJ1-5; TRBD1 matches 9 bases. The CDR3 consists of 17 residues. The germline gives CDR1 SGHNT, CDR2 YYREEE (reference sequence). J lost 3 bases, V lost 4 bases, and 11 bases had no gene match. Variable domain in full (rest from reference TRBV5-4 and TRBJ1-5): ETGVTQSPTHLIKTRGQQVTLRCSSQSGHNTVSWYQQALGQGPQFIFQYYREEENGRGNFPPRFSGLQFPNYSSELNVNALELDDSALYLCASSKTGDRANNQPQHFGDGTRLSIL.

This chain links TRBV5-1 with TRBJ2-7; D is ambiguous. The CDR3 consists of 14 residues. Germline loops: CDR1 SGHRS, CDR2 YFSETQ. With 0 bases removed from V and 7 bases from J, the gap between germline ends came to 14 bases. Here the CDR3 reads CASSLARVCWEQYF. In DNA, the CDR3 is TGCGCCAGCAGCTTGGCCCGGGTCTGCTGGGAGCAGTACTTC.

CDR3 residues: CASSYQGKNLAKNIQYF. CDR3 coding DNA: TGTGCCAGCAGCTACCAGGGGAAGAATCTAGCCAAAAACATTCAGTACTTC. The chain is built from TRBV7-9 and TRBJ2-4, with a possible D match to TRBD1 (6 bases). This CDR3 is 17 amino acids long. V was cut by 4 bases and J by 0 bases, with 16 bases left in between. Germline CDR1 SEHNR, CDR2 FQNEAQ (reference sequence).

The rearrangement links TRBV27 to TRBJ2-1; D is undetermined. With 9 bases removed from V and 2 bases from J, the gap between germline ends came to 14 bases. CDR3 length: 14 residues. The V gene's germline CDR1 is MNHEY and CDR2 SMNVEV (reference sequence). The CDR3 bases are TGTGCCAGTAGAGAGTGGGAAGCCTACAATGAGCAGTTCTTC. Protein: CASREWEAYNEQFF.

Regarding this clonotype: Sequence at one end of the junction differs from germline and may be a read error. This chain uses TRBV7-9 with TRBJ2-1; TRBD1 matches at 8 bases. The CDR3 length is 14 residues. In germline, CDR1 is SEHNR, CDR2 FQNEAQ (reference sequence). The CDR3 DNA sequence: TGTGCCAGCAGCAGAGGACAGGGAGAGGATGAGCAGTCCTTC. Encoded protein: CASSRGQGEDEQSF.

The rearrangement joins TRBV20-1 to TRBJ2-3; 11 nucleotides line up with TRBD2. Losses at the gene ends were 5 bases for V and 11 bases for J; bases not matched to a gene: 12. CDR1 and CDR2 (germline): DFQATT, SNEGSKA (reference sequence). The length of the CDR3 is 14 residues. CDR3: CSASTSGSWNEQYF. In DNA, the CDR3 is TGCAGTGCTTCTACTAGCGGGAGTTGGAATGAGCAGTATTTT.

In its sample, this clonotype was seen many times. The genes are TRBV5-5 and TRBJ1-6; no firm D call. V gave up 0 bases and J gave up 7 bases, with 8 bases separating them. The CDR3 is made up of 14 amino acids. The germline gives CDR1 SGHKS, CDR2 YYEKEE (reference sequence). In DNA form, the CDR3 reads TGTGCCAGCAGCTTGGTTGCCAGCAATTCACCCCTCCACTTT. Its translation: CASSLVASNSPLHF.

The chain couples TRBV4-2 to TRBJ2-7, with D perhaps being TRBD1 or TRBD2 (7 bases each). TRBJ2-5 matches the DNA end more closely, so the J call is doubtful. Germline-derived CDR1 and CDR2 are LGHNA and YNFKEQ. This CDR3 has 17 amino acids. The DNA for the CDR3 is TGTGCCAGCAGCCAAGGTACGGGGGGACAGTTCCAAGAGACCCAGTACTTC. Translated: CASSQGTGGQFQETQYF.

This clonotype was observed at least ten times. V gene TRBV20-1 combines with J gene TRBJ1-1; TRBD1 is a possible D gene (6 bases). The CDR3 consists of 13 residues. Per germline, CDR1 DFQATT and CDR2 SNEGSKA (reference sequence). V was cut by 2 bases and J by 5 bases, with 12 bases left in between. The CDR3 DNA follows: TGCAGTGCTAGAAACAGGGTGGGGACTGAAGCTTTCTTT. It is translated as CSARNRVGTEAFF.

This clonotype was counted ten times or more. The V gene is TRBV19, the J gene TRBJ1-2; D possibly corresponds to TRBD1 (5 bases). V shed 1 base and J shed 7 bases, with 13 bases lying between them. The CDR3 runs 14 residues. Germline V gene lookup returns CDR1 LNHDA and CDR2 SQIVND (reference sequence). The CDR3 is CASSIAGGVGGYTF. In nucleotides, the CDR3 is TGTGCCAGTAGTATAGCGGGAGGGGTCGGTGGCTACACCTTC.

The table lists this clonotype with many counts. The chain has TRBV6-1 and TRBJ1-2; 10 nucleotides line up with TRBD1. The CDR3 sequence is 14 residues long. From germline, CDR1 is MNHNS and CDR2 SASEGT. Trimming at V came to 5 bases and at J to 6 bases, leaving 6 bases not matched to a gene. CDR3 sequence (DNA): TGTGCCAGCAGTTGGGACAGGGGACATGATGGCTACACCTTC. It translates to CASSWDRGHDGYTF.

The chain couples TRBV6-2 or TRBV6-3 to TRBJ1-2; 12 bases line up with TRBD1. This CDR3 has 15 residues. With 4 bases clipped from V and 6 bases from J, the junction kept 6 bases outside the gene matches. In germline, CDR1 is MNHEY, CDR2 SVGEGT. This chain's CDR3 is CASSLPRDRGHGYTF. The CDR3 DNA reads as TGTGCCAGCAGTTTACCCCGGGACAGGGGGCATGGCTACACCTTC.